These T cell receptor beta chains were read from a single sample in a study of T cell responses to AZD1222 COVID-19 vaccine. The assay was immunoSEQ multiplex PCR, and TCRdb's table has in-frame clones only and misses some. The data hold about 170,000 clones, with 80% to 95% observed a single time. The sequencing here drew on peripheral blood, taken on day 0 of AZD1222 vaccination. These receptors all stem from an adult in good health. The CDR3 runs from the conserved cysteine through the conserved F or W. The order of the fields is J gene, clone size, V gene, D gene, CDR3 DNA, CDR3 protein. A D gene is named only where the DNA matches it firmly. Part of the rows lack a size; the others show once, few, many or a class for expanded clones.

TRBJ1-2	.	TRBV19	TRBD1	TGTGCCAGTAGTCCGCGAAGACCAAAACAGGGGCAAGAGGGCTACACCTTC	CASSPRRPKQGQEGYTF
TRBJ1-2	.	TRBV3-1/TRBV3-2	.	TGTGCCAGCAGCCAAACATTCGCGGGATACTATGGCTACACCTTC	CASSQTFAGYYGYTF
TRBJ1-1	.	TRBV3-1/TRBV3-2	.	TGTGCCAGCAGTCCGAACGACAGGCGAGGCACTGAAGCTTTCTTT	CASSPNDRRGTEAFF
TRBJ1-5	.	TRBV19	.	TGTGCCAGTAGTATAGAAGGACAGAATCAGCCCCAGCATTTT	CASSIEGQNQPQHF
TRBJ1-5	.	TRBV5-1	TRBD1	TGCGCCAGCAGCGCGACAGGGCGTCTGGGGCAGCCCCAGCATTTT	CASSATGRLGQPQHF
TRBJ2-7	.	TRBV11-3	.	TGTGCCAGCAGCCCAGGTGGGGGAATGCACTACGAGCAGTACTTC	CASSPGGGMHYEQYF
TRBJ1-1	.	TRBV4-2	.	TGTGCCAGCAGCCAAGCCTCCGATTCGGGGGTGGAAGCTTTCTTT	CASSQASDSGVEAFF
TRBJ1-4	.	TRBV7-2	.	TGTGCCAGCAGCTTAAGGGCAGCAACTAATGAAAAACTGTTTTTT	CASSLRAATNEKLFF
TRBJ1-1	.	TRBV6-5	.	TGTGCCAGCATGGCAGGGGTCACTGAAGCTTTCTTT	CASMAGVTEAFF
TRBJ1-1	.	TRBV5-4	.	TGTGCCAGCAGCTTAGACAGGTTCTTCACTGAAGCTTTCTTT	CASSLDRFFTEAFF
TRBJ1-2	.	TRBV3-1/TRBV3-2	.	TGTGCCAGCAGCCGAGAGGCAGCAGGGAACTATGGCTACACCTTC	CASSREAAGNYGYTF
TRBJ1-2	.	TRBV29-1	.	TGCAGCGCAGGGGACACCTATGGCTACACCTTC	CSAGDTYGYTF
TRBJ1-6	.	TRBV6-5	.	TGTGCCACCTGGGGGGAGGGGATGAATAATTCACCCCTCCACTTT	CATWGEGMNNSPLHF
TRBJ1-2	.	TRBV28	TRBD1	TGTGCCAGCGGAACAGGGGTGGGCTATGGCTACACCTTC	CASGTGVGYGYTF
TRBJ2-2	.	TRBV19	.	TGTGCCAGTAGTAGGGGCGTCCTCAGAGGAATTGTCGGGGAGCTGTTTTTT	CASSRGVLRGIVGELFF
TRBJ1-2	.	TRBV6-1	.	TGTGCCAGCAACAAGCAAGGAGGATCTAACTATGGCTACACCTTC	CASNKQGGSNYGYTF
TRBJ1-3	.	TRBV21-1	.	TGTGCCAGCAGCCCCCGGGGACAGGGGGCTGGAAACACCATATATTTT	CASSPRGQGAGNTIYF
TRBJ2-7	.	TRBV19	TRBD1	TGTGCCAGTAGTCGGGACAGGACCCCCTACGAGCAGTACTTC	CASSRDRTPYEQYF
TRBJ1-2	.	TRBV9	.	TGTGCCAGCACACGAGGTTCGGCTACTAACTATGGCTACACCTTC	CASTRGSATNYGYTF
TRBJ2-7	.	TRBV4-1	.	TGCGCCAGCAGCCCGAGCGGCTACGAGCAGTACTTC	CASSPSGYEQYF
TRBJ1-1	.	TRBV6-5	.	TGTGCCAAAAAAAGGACAGAGAACACTGAAGCTTTCTTT	CAKKRTENTEAFF
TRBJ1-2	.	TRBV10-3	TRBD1	TGTGCCATCAGCGGGACAGGGGACCCCTATGGCTACACCTTC	CAISGTGDPYGYTF
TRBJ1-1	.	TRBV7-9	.	TGTGCCAGCAGCTCAGAATCAGGGGCTTTCTTT	CASSSESGAFF
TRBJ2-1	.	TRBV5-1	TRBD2	TGCGCCAGCAGCTTATTTCAGCGGGAGTCCAATGAGCAGTTCTTC	CASSLFQRESNEQFF
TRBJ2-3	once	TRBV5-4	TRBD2	TGTGCCAGCAGCTCCGCGGGACTAGCGGGGATCTACACAGATACGCAGTATTTT	CASSSAGLAGIYTDTQYF
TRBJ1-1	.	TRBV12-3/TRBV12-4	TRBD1	TGTGCCAGCACCTCCGGACAGGAGGGATGGGCTTTCTTT	CASTSGQEGWAFF
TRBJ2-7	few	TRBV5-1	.	TGCGCCAGCAGCTTGGGCCGGGCCTACGAGCAGTACTTC	CASSLGRAYEQYF
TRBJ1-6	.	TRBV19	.	TGTGCCAGTACCTCGGGAGACTATAATTCACCCCTCCACTTT	CASTSGDYNSPLHF
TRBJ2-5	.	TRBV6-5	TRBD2	TGTGCCAGCTCCCGGCTAGCGGCGCCTGTCGATGCCCAGTACTTC	CASSRLAAPVDAQYF
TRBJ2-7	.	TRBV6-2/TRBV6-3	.	TGTGCCAGCAGTTACTCGGGGGAACTCTCCTACGAGCAGTACTTC	CASSYSGELSYEQYF
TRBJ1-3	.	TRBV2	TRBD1	TGTGCCAGCAGTGAATATCAGGGGGTGTTCTCTGGAAACACCATATATTTT	CASSEYQGVFSGNTIYF
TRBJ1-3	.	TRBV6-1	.	TGTGCCAGCAGTGAGGAGCCGGTCGTGAGAAACACCATATATTTT	CASSEEPVVRNTIYF
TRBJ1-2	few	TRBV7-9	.	TGTGCCAGCAGCTTAGCAGGGAATCCTAACTATGGCTACACCTTC	CASSLAGNPNYGYTF